This TCR beta chain is from a study of T cells in Graves' hyperthyroidism and ophthalmopathy. Findings and caveats of the study: In validation, the model predicted ophthalmopathy. These predictions came a median roughly 6.5 months before onset. In the analysis, a 13 V-J model separated ophthalmopathy from stable hyperthyroidism.

RNA transcripts yielded amplified TCR beta CDR3 regions. First-round RT-PCR with HTBI primers amplified the TCR CDR3 region. TCRdb itself ran the multiplex PCR reads through MiXCR, one entry per CDR3 protein. This table holds under 350,000 distinct CDR3 sequences, about 20% found once. Details on this clonotype: The target antigen is unknown.

Sequencing was done on a sample of blood. The sequence was obtained from a woman aged 45 to 65 with Graves' hyperthyroidism.

CDR3 residues: CASSPDSMNEQFF. DNA of the CDR3: TGTGCCAGCAGCCCGGACAGTATGAATGAGCAGTTCTTC. The chain links TRBV7-9 to TRBJ2-1; D possibly corresponds to TRBD1 (6 bases). This CDR3 has 13 residues. The germline gives CDR1 SEHNR, CDR2 FQNEAQ (reference sequence). With 5 bases removed from V and 7 bases from J, the gap between germline ends came to 12 bases.